What follows are 28 T cell receptor beta chains derived from one specimen sequenced in a study of read filtering for tumor transcriptome and immune sequencing. Molecular barcoded adaptors covering alpha/delta and beta/gamma chains were used on roughly 370 ng RNA. TCRdb redid the calling of the reads with MiXCR, one entry per CDR3 protein. Of about 130,000 distinct CDR3 sequences in the sample, 10% to 15% were seen once. The specimen sequenced was a population of CD138-negative cells sorted from bone marrow. All receptors derive from a donor at least 40 years old with multiple myeloma.

The V gene is TRBV5-1, the J gene TRBJ2-5; 9 bases fit TRBD1. V gave up 4 bases and J gave up 6 bases; unmatched junction bases: 13. CDR3 length: 16 amino acids. CDR1 is SGHRS, CDR2 YFSETQ, per germline. The DNA for the CDR3 is TGCGCCAGCAGCATGGGCGGGACAGGGTCGGCGAAGACCCAGTACTTC. Its protein is CASSMGGTGSAKTQYF.

For this clonotype: A read error is likely, as this CDR3 ends without the conserved phenylalanine or tryptophan. The CDR3 is CASSPGQGDGYTI. The CDR3 nucleotides read TGTGCCAGCAGTCCGGGACAGGGGGATGGCTACACCATC. This rearrangement joins TRBV12-3 or TRBV12-4 to TRBJ1-2, with 11 nucleotides matching TRBD1. V lost 5 bases and J lost 6; bases outside the gene matches: 2. The CDR3 has 13 amino acids.

At least ten counts were recorded for this clonotype. Mismatch with germline at one junction end may stem from a read error. The chain is built from TRBV12-3 or TRBV12-4 and TRBJ2-1; 15 positions agree with TRBD2. The CDR3 covers 16 residues. The CDR3 loop is CASSPRAGTSGRPPFF. As DNA, the CDR3 is TGTGCCAGCAGCCCTAGGGCCGGGACTAGCGGGAGGCCACCTTTTTTC.

The chain recombines TRBV21-1 with TRBJ1-1; TRBD1 reflects the table's D call only, with no check against the DNA. TRBV21-1 is a pseudogene locus. The CDR3 contains 15 residues. The CDR3 coding sequence is TGTGCCAGCAGCAAAGACAGAGACAGGAACACTGAAGCTTTCTTT. This encodes CASSKDRDRNTEAFF.

The V gene is TRBV9, the J gene TRBJ1-1, with D unresolved. The length of the CDR3 is 15 residues. Trimming took off 3 bases at V and 4 bases at J, with 16 bases between the two ends. CDR1 is SGDLS and CDR2 is YYNGEE in the germline V gene. The CDR3 protein is CASSARAQQGTEAFF. CDR3 bases: TGTGCCAGCAGCGCCCGGGCCCAGCAAGGCACTGAAGCTTTCTTT.

This clonotype was recorded at least ten times. The chain has TRBV6-6 and TRBJ2-7, with 7 bases matching TRBD2. Trimming removed 6 bases from V and 4 bases from J; junction bases left unmatched: 9. Germline CDR1 reads MNHNY; CDR2 reads SVGAGI (reference sequence). The CDR3 has 14 amino acids. CDR3 sequence reads: CASRPRGGRYEQYF. Here the CDR3 DNA reads TGTGCCAGCAGGCCCCGGGGAGGGAGATACGAGCAGTACTTC.

About this clonotype: A read error may explain this, as a much larger clone is one base away. The DNA for the CDR3 is TGTGCCAGCAGCTTACCTACAGGAAGCTCCTACAATGGGCAGTTCTTC. Translating it yields CASSLPTGSSYNGQFF. V gene TRBV11-2 combines with J gene TRBJ2-1; D is possibly TRBD1 (5 bases). Germline CDR1 is SGHAT and CDR2 is FQNNGV. The CDR3 extends over 16 amino acids.

This clonotype was recorded many times. The CDR3 spells CASSLGGSSVTTEAFF. CDR3 bases: TGCGCCAGCAGCTTGGGGGGCTCGTCGGTTACCACTGAAGCTTTCTTT. The chain is built from TRBV5-1 and TRBJ1-1, with a tentative D call TRBD1 (5 bases). The V gene's germline CDR1 is SGHRS and CDR2 YFSETQ. The CDR3 runs to 16 residues. V was trimmed by 0 bases and J by 4 bases, leaving 16 bases between them.

This clonotype was counted at least ten times. The chain joins TRBV25-1 to TRBJ2-7; D gene unclear. The CDR3 totals 13 residues. V gave up 5 bases and J gave up 3 bases, with 11 bases separating them. Germline lookup yields CDR1 MGHDK and CDR2 SYGVNS. CDR3 in DNA: TGTGCCAGCAGTCCCCCTGTCCTCTACGAGCAGTACTTC. Its protein product is CASSPPVLYEQYF.

The sample holds many counts of this clonotype. The gene calls are TRBV19 and TRBJ2-1; 7 nucleotides line up with TRBD1. The CDR3 is 12 residues long. Per germline, CDR1 LNHDA and CDR2 SQIVND (reference sequence). V shed 4 bases and J 9 bases; nucleotides not matched to a gene: 3. This chain's CDR3 is CASSTTGLEQFF. CDR3 nucleotide sequence: TGTGCCAGTAGTACGACAGGGCTTGAGCAGTTCTTC.

This clonotype showed up many times. This chain uses TRBV5-1 with TRBJ2-3, with D maybe TRBD1 (9 bases). Germline loops: CDR1 SGHRS, CDR2 YFSETQ. The CDR3 is 16 residues long. V lost 2 bases and J 4 bases, leaving 17 bases between the germline ends. The CDR3 region has the DNA TGCGCCAGCAGCTTCGGGGGGGACAGGGTGTCAGATACGCAGTATTTT. As protein: CASSFGGDRVSDTQYF. Full variable domain (remainder filled in from reference TRBV5-1 and TRBJ2-3): KAGVTQTPRYLIKTRGQQVTLSCSPISGHRSVSWYQQTPGQGLQFLFEYFSETQRNKGNFPGRFSGRQFSNSRSEMNVSTLELGDSALYLCASSFGGDRVSDTQYFGPGTRLTVL.

As for this clonotype: This could be a read error, since a much larger clone is one nucleotide away. This chain connects TRBV28 to TRBJ1-1; D is undetermined. With 8 bases removed from V and 10 bases from J, the gap between germline ends came to 8 bases. The CDR3 runs 9 residues. The germline V gene encodes CDR1 MDHEN and CDR2 SYDVKM. CDR3 in amino acids: CASEATAFF. CDR3 nucleotide sequence: TGTGCCAGCGAGGCAACAGCTTTCTTT.

This clonotype was seen a few times. A much larger clone lies one base from this, so it may be a read error. Since no conserved phenylalanine or tryptophan closes the CDR3, a read error is the likely cause. The CDR3 DNA is TGTGCCAGCAGCCCTGGTGTCAGCTCCTACAATGAGCAGTTCCTC. This codes for CASSPGVSSYNEQFL. The rearrangement links TRBV5-5 to TRBJ2-1; D is unresolved. V lost 4 bases, J lost 0 bases, and 11 bases lay in between. CDR3 length: 15 amino acids. Germline lookup yields CDR1 SGHKS and CDR2 YYEKEE (reference sequence).

V gene TRBV19 combines with J gene TRBJ1-1; D unresolved. Trimming cost V 0 bases and J 5 bases, with 16 bases left between them. This CDR3 has 16 amino acids. Germline CDR1 is LNHDA and CDR2 is SQIVND (reference sequence). The CDR3 is CASSIDHGGEVTEAFF. CDR3 bases: TGTGCCAGTAGTATAGATCACGGAGGAGAGGTGACTGAAGCTTTCTTT.

This chain uses TRBV6-5 with TRBJ1-6, with 8 bases fitting TRBD1. V lost 5 bases, J lost 9 bases, and 6 bases stayed unmatched. There are 14 residues in the CDR3. Per the germline V gene, CDR1 is MNHEY and CDR2 is SVGAGI. The CDR3 loop reads CASSRTGLSSPLHF. DNA for the CDR3: TGTGCCAGCAGTCGGACAGGGTTGAGTTCACCCCTCCACTTT.

This clonotype was counted ten times or more. The chain has TRBV20-1 and TRBJ2-2, with D perhaps matching TRBD2 (6 bases). Germline V gene sequence: CDR1 DFQATT, CDR2 SNEGSKA (reference sequence). V lost 0 bases and J 1 base, leaving 12 bases between the germline ends. The CDR3 is made up of 16 amino acids. The CDR3 loop reads CSARDRLVGNTGELFF. As DNA, the CDR3 is TGCAGTGCTAGAGACCGACTAGTCGGGAACACCGGGGAGCTGTTTTTT.

At least ten counts were recorded for this clonotype. This rearrangement joins TRBV10-3 to TRBJ2-3; D not resolved. Between the trimmed V and J ends, which lost 6 bases and 3 bases, there was a span of 13 bases. This CDR3 contains 14 residues. The V gene's germline CDR1 is ENHRY and CDR2 SYGVKD. This CDR3 is CAISPRPATDTQYF. The CDR3 coding sequence is TGTGCCATCAGCCCCCGGCCTGCGACAGATACGCAGTATTTT.

This clonotype was counted ten times or more. This sequence joins TRBV20-1 and TRBJ2-3, with 8 bases that match TRBD2. There are 13 residues in the CDR3. The J segment lost 6 bases and the V segment lost 6 bases, leaving 8 bases of the junction unmatched. Germline CDR1 DFQATT, CDR2 SNEGSKA (reference sequence). CDR3 sequence: CSAEAGGVDTQYF. CDR3 nucleotide sequence: TGCAGTGCGGAGGCCGGGGGGGTTGATACGCAGTATTTT.

This clonotype was seen many times. The CDR3 region is CASSQGLAGEGQFF. As DNA, the CDR3 is TGTGCCAGCAGTCAGGGACTAGCGGGAGAAGGGCAGTTCTTC. V and J are TRBV28 and TRBJ2-1; 14 bases agree with TRBD2. The CDR3 contains 14 residues. Germline CDR1 is MDHEN and CDR2 is SYDVKM. J gave up 12 bases and V 5 bases, and 6 bases lay outside the gene matches.

The chain is built from TRBV11-3 and TRBJ2-3; D not certain. This CDR3 is 13 amino acids long. Germline CDR1 is SGHNT and CDR2 is YENEEA. V was shortened by 5 bases and J by 4 bases, with 10 bases between the two germline ends. CDR3 region: CASSEGPADTQYF. The DNA for the CDR3 is TGTGCCAGCAGCGAAGGGCCGGCAGATACGCAGTATTTT. The whole variable domain, filled in from reference TRBV11-3 and TRBJ2-3, reads EAGVVQSPRYKIIEKKQPVAFWCNPISGHNTLYWYLQNLGQGPELLIRYENEEAVDDSQLPKDRFSAERLKGVDSTLKIQPAELGDSAVYLCASSEGPADTQYFGPGTRLTVL.

This clonotype was seen many times. V is TRBV11-2 and J is TRBJ2-1; no clear D gene. The V and J ends lost 1 base and 4 bases respectively, with 11 bases between them. Germline V gene sequence: CDR1 SGHAT, CDR2 FQNNGV. The CDR3 sequence is 15 residues long. The CDR3 region has the DNA TGTGCCAGCAGCTTAGGGGGTACGCCGTACAATGAGCAGTTCTTC. This encodes CASSLGGTPYNEQFF.

This clonotype appeared many times. The chain combines TRBV14 with TRBJ2-7; D might be TRBD2 (6 bases). The CDR3 runs to 13 residues. CDR1 and CDR2 from the germline V gene are SGHDN and FVKESK. V was trimmed by 1 base and J by 7 bases, leaving 11 bases between them. The CDR3 sequence is CASSQVARGEQYF. In nucleotides, the CDR3 is TGTGCCAGCAGCCAAGTGGCCCGGGGGGAGCAGTACTTC.

This clonotype was counted at least ten times. This chain links TRBV29-1 with TRBJ2-3; 10 bases align to TRBD1. This CDR3 is 14 amino acids long. CDR1 SQVTM and CDR2 ANQGSEA come from the germline V gene. V was clipped by 7 bases and J by 1 base; unmatched bases: 5. The CDR3: CSAAGQGGTDTQYF. CDR3 nucleotide sequence: TGCAGCGCCGCCGGACAGGGGGGCACAGATACGCAGTATTTT.

This clonotype was seen at least ten times. The chain has TRBV28 and TRBJ1-2; no clear D gene. V lost 5 bases to trimming and J lost 7 bases, with 14 bases between them. Germline lookup yields CDR1 MDHEN and CDR2 SYDVKM. This CDR3 region has 13 residues. CDR3 coding DNA: TGTGCCAGCAGTCGCCGCCGGGCAGCTGGCTACACCTTC. Translation: CASSRRRAAGYTF.

The CDR3 spells CSAAAPIDPGELFF. In DNA, the CDR3 is TGCAGTGCCGCCGCCCCCATCGATCCCGGGGAGCTGTTTTTT. The chain combines TRBV20-1 with TRBJ2-2; D gene unclear. Germline loops: CDR1 DFQATT, CDR2 SNEGSKA (reference sequence). CDR3 size: 14 residues. V gave up 6 bases and J gave up 6 bases, with 17 bases separating them.

Worth noting for this clonotype: Given a much more abundant clone one base away, this may be a read error. This rearrangement joins TRBV2 to TRBJ1-5; D gene uncertain. The CDR3 extends over 14 amino acids. CDR1 is SNHLY, CDR2 FYNNEI, per germline. CDR3 sequence (DNA): TGTGCCAGCAGCCTTGGGAAGGGCAATCAGCCCCGGCATTTT. This gives the protein CASSLGKGNQPRHF. Combining the CDR3 with reference TRBV2 and TRBJ1-5 gives the whole variable domain EPEVTQTPSHQVTQMGQEVILRCVPISNHLYFYWYRQILGQKVEFLVSFYNNEISEKSEIFDDQFSVERPDGSNFTLKIRSTKLEDSAMYFCASSLGKGNQPRHFGDGTRLSIL.

Remarks on this clonotype: This is likely an artifact of a read error, given a far larger clone one base away. V gene TRBV6-5 combines with J gene TRBJ2-1; TRBD2 aligns across 7 bases. Germline lookup yields CDR1 MNHEY and CDR2 SVGAGI. There are 15 residues in the CDR3. The DNA for the CDR3 is TGTGCCAGCAGCGTCGGGAGGAGCTCCTACATTGAGCAGTTCTTC. Amino acid sequence: CASSVGRSSYIEQFF.

This clonotype was found many times. The chain employs TRBV29-1 and TRBJ1-2; D gene ambiguous. Between the trimmed V and J ends, which lost 3 bases and 8 bases, there was a span of 16 bases. The CDR3 covers 13 residues. Looked up from germline, CDR1 is SQVTM and CDR2 is ANQGSEA. CDR3 DNA: TGCAGCGTTGATTTGTCTGGGTCGGACGGCTACACCTTC. Translating it yields CSVDLSGSDGYTF.